Each of the 12 T cell receptor beta chains below was sequenced from the same sample in a study of T cell responses to AZD1222 COVID-19 vaccine. TCRdb keeps only in-frame clones here, not all; method: immunoSEQ multiplex PCR. The repertoire holds 65,000 to 90,000 clones, with about 91% as singletons. The sequencing used peripheral blood, collected on day 0 of AZD1222 vaccination. Source of these receptors: an adult in good health.

The chain links TRBV7-9 to TRBJ2-7, with D possibly matching TRBD2 (7 bases). Between the trimmed V and J ends, which lost 1 base and 6 bases, there was a span of 19 bases. This CDR3 spans 16 amino acids. Per the germline V gene, CDR1 is SEHNR and CDR2 is FQNEAQ (reference sequence). CDR3 bases: TGTGCCAGCAGCTTAGGTGGGGGGGCCCTCCGGGGCGAGCAGTACTTC. This codes for CASSLGGGALRGEQYF.

This clone was seen a handful of times. The chain joins TRBV14 to TRBJ2-3, with a possible D match to TRBD2 (5 bases). Between the trimmed V and J ends, which lost 1 base and 1 base, there was a span of 9 bases. CDR1 is SGHDN and CDR2 is FVKESK in the germline V gene. This CDR3 contains 15 residues. The CDR3 is CASSQGHGGTDTQYF. The CDR3 nucleotides are TGTGCCAGCAGCCAAGGGCACGGGGGCACAGATACGCAGTATTTT.

The rearrangement links TRBV7-2 to TRBJ1-2; D uncertain. Trimming pared 3 bases from V and 2 bases from J, leaving 10 bases between. The germline V gene encodes CDR1 SGHTA and CDR2 FQGNSA. The CDR3 contains 14 residues. CDR3 sequence reads: CASSLDERNYGYTF. CDR3 bases: TGTGCCAGCAGCTTGGATGAGAGGAACTATGGCTACACCTTC.

The V gene is TRBV2, the J gene TRBJ1-1, with D possibly being TRBD1 (5 bases). This CDR3 has 16 amino acids. Germline CDR1 and CDR2: SNHLY and FYNNEI. V dropped 8 bases and J dropped 1 base, with 20 bases sitting between them. The CDR3 DNA sequence: TGTGCCAGCGAACCTCGTAGGGGACCTAAGAACACTGAAGCTTTCTTT. It yields the protein CASEPRRGPKNTEAFF.

CDR3 loop: CASSLVSEYNEQFF. CDR3 in DNA: TGCGCCAGCAGCTTGGTCTCCGAGTACAATGAGCAGTTCTTC. The chain carries TRBV5-1 and TRBJ2-1; unclear D gene. With 0 bases removed from V and 4 bases from J, the gap between germline ends came to 8 bases. Germline CDR1 and CDR2: SGHRS and YFSETQ. This CDR3 has 14 residues.

The chain links TRBV11-2 to TRBJ2-1; TRBD2 might be the D (5 bases). CDR1 and CDR2 (germline): SGHAT, FQNNGV. The CDR3 runs 12 residues. Trimming took 2 bases from V and 9 from J, leaving 8 bases between them. This CDR3 is CASSLTGSEQFF. In DNA, the CDR3 is TGTGCCAGCAGCTTAACGGGGAGTGAGCAGTTCTTC.

The chain recombines TRBV27 with TRBJ2-1, with TRBD2 matching over 11 bases. Germline V gene data show CDR1 as MNHEY and CDR2 as SMNVEV (reference sequence). The CDR3 has 15 amino acids. J lost 7 bases, V lost 7 bases, and 9 bases had no gene match. CDR3 in amino acids: CASTDSGGAFNEQFF. In DNA, the CDR3 is TGTGCCAGCACTGATAGCGGGGGGGCCTTTAATGAGCAGTTCTTC.

The rearrangement uses TRBV19 and TRBJ1-2, with D possibly TRBD1 on 5 matching bases. CDR1 and CDR2 (germline): LNHDA, SQIVND (reference sequence). This CDR3 comprises 14 residues. Deletions cut 5 bases from V and 5 bases from J, with 15 bases between. CDR3 residues: CASSEAGTQYGYTF. The CDR3 bases are TGTGCCAGTAGTGAGGCCGGGACGCAATATGGCTACACCTTC.

V gene TRBV25-1 combines with J gene TRBJ2-1, with 8 bases identical to TRBD1. With 2 bases clipped from V and 7 bases from J, the junction kept 13 bases outside the gene matches. This CDR3 region has 17 residues. Germline CDR1 reads MGHDK; CDR2 reads SYGVNS. CDR3 in DNA: TGTGCCAGCAGTGAAACAGGACAGGGAGTCTACATGAATGAGCAGTTCTTC. It encodes CASSETGQGVYMNEQFF.

V usage is TRBV7-8 and J usage is TRBJ1-1; a possible D gene is TRBD1 (6 bases). V lost 1 base to trimming and J lost 0 bases, with 9 bases between them. Germline lookup yields CDR1 SGHVS and CDR2 FQNEAQ. This CDR3 contains 15 residues. DNA of the CDR3: TGTGCCAGCAGCTTAGGGGACATTATGAACACTGAAGCTTTCTTT. Translated, it gives CASSLGDIMNTEAFF.

This chain uses TRBV24-1 with TRBJ2-1; the D is unclear. Trimming left V 3 bases short and J 10 bases short, with 3 bases between. The germline V gene has CDR1 KGHDR and CDR2 SFDVKD. The CDR3 runs to 10 residues. CDR3 sequence (DNA): TGTGCCACCAGTGATGGGGAGCAGTTCTTC. This gives the protein CATSDGEQFF.

The J gene is TRBJ1-2, the V gene TRBV5-5, with 8 bases lining up with TRBD1. The CDR3 length is 15 residues. Germline values: CDR1 SGHKS, CDR2 YYEKEE (reference sequence). The junction had 9 bases not matched to a gene; V was cut back by 4 bases and J by 4 bases. In DNA form, the CDR3 reads TGTGCCAGCAGCCGTGGACAGGGAGCCAGCTATGGCTACACCTTC. Protein: CASSRGQGASYGYTF. The variable domain in full, with the rest retrieved from reference TRBV5-5 and TRBJ1-2, is DAGVTQSPTHLIKTRGQQVTLRCSPISGHKSVSWYQQVLGQGPQFIFQYYEKEERGRGNFPDRFSARQFPNYSSELNVNALLLGDSALYLCASSRGQGASYGYTFGSGTRLTVV.